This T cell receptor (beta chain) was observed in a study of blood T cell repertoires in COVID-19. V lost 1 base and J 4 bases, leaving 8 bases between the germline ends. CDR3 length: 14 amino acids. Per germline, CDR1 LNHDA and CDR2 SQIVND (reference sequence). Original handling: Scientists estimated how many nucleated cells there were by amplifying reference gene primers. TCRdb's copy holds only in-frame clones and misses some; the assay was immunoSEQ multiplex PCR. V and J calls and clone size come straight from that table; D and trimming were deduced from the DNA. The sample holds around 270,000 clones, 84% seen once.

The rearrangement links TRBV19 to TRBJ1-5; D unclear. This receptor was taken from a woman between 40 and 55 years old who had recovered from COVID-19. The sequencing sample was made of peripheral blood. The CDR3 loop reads CASSIGMRNQPQHF. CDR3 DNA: TGTGCCAGTAGTATAGGGATGCGGAATCAGCCCCAGCATTTT.